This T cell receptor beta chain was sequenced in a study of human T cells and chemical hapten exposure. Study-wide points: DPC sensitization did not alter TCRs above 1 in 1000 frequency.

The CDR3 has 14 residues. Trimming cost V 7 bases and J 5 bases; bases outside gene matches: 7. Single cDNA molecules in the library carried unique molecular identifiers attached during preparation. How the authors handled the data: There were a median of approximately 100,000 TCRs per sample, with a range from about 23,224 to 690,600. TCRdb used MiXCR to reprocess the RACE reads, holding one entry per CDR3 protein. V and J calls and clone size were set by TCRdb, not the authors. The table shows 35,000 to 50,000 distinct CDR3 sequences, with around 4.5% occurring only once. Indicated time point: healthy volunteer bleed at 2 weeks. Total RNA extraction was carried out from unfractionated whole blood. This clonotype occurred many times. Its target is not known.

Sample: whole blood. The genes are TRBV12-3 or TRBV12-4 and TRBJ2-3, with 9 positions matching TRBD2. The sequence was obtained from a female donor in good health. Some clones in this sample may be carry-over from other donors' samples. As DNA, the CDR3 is TGTGCCAGCAACCTAGCGGGAACACAAGATACGCAGTATTTT. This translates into CASNLAGTQDTQYF.